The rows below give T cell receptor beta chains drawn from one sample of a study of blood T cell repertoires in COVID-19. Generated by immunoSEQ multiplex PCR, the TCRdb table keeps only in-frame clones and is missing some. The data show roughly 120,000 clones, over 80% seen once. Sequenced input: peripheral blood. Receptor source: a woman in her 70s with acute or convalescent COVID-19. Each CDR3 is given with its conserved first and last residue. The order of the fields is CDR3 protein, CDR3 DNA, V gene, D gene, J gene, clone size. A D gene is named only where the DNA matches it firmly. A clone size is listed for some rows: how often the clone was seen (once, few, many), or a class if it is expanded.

CDR3aa: CASSYVGTVNSPLHF
CDR3nt: TGTGCCAGCAGTTACGTAGGGACAGTAAATTCACCCCTCCACTTT
v_gene: TRBV6-2/TRBV6-3
d_gene: TRBD1
j_gene: TRBJ1-6
abundance: NA

CDR3aa: CASSSGQGDSGNTIYF
CDR3nt: TGCGCCAGCAGCTCGGGACAGGGGGACTCTGGAAACACCATATATTTT
v_gene: TRBV5-1
d_gene: TRBD1
j_gene: TRBJ1-3
abundance: NA

CDR3aa: CASSRSGSKETQYF
CDR3nt: TGTGCCAGCAGTCGATCAGGTTCTAAAGAGACCCAGTACTTC
v_gene: TRBV7-9
d_gene: NA
j_gene: TRBJ2-5
abundance: NA

CDR3aa: CASSSGGPPADTQYF
CDR3nt: TGTGCCAGCAGTTCCGGGGGGCCCCCCGCAGATACGCAGTATTTT
v_gene: TRBV28
d_gene: NA
j_gene: TRBJ2-3
abundance: NA

CDR3aa: CASSFDRVVYEQFF
CDR3nt: TGTGCCAGCAGTTTCGACAGGGTGGTCTATGAGCAGTTCTTC
v_gene: TRBV28
d_gene: TRBD1
j_gene: TRBJ2-1
abundance: NA

CDR3aa: CASRGAGYGYTF
CDR3nt: TGTGCCAGCAGGGGGGCAGGCTATGGCTACACCTTC
v_gene: TRBV27
d_gene: NA
j_gene: TRBJ1-2
abundance: few

CDR3aa: CASSLGWTGGNEQFF
CDR3nt: TGTGCCAGCAGCCTCGGTTGGACAGGGGGCAATGAGCAGTTCTTC
v_gene: TRBV11-3
d_gene: TRBD1
j_gene: TRBJ2-1
abundance: NA

CDR3aa: CASSPGGPGETQYF
CDR3nt: TGTGCCAGCTCACCGGGAGGCCCCGGTGAGACCCAGTACTTC
v_gene: TRBV18
d_gene: NA
j_gene: TRBJ2-5
abundance: NA

CDR3aa: CASRGPQETQYF
CDR3nt: TGTGCCAGCAGGGGGCCCCAAGAGACCCAGTACTTC
v_gene: TRBV11-3
d_gene: NA
j_gene: TRBJ2-5
abundance: NA

CDR3aa: CAWSRGGYEQYF
CDR3nt: TGTGCCTGGAGTAGGGGGGGTTACGAGCAGTACTTC
v_gene: TRBV30
d_gene: NA
j_gene: TRBJ2-7
abundance: NA

CDR3aa: CASRTIQGANTEAFF
CDR3nt: TGTGCCAGCAGGACCATACAGGGCGCGAACACTGAAGCTTTCTTT
v_gene: TRBV6-5
d_gene: NA
j_gene: TRBJ1-1
abundance: NA

CDR3aa: CASSWFGAYEQYF
CDR3nt: TGTGCCAGCAGCTGGTTCGGGGCCTACGAGCAGTACTTC
v_gene: TRBV5-6
d_gene: NA
j_gene: TRBJ2-7
abundance: NA

CDR3aa: CASRPSGTILQETQYF
CDR3nt: TGTGCCAGCAGACCGTCCGGGACTATCCTACAAGAGACCCAGTACTTC
v_gene: TRBV5-5
d_gene: TRBD2
j_gene: TRBJ2-5
abundance: NA

CDR3aa: CASSQVQGSKAFF
CDR3nt: TGTGCCAGCAGCCAAGTCCAGGGATCGAAAGCTTTCTTT
v_gene: TRBV3-1/TRBV3-2
d_gene: NA
j_gene: TRBJ1-1
abundance: NA

CDR3aa: CASSEGAGNTIYF
CDR3nt: TGTGCCAGCAGTGAAGGGGCTGGAAACACCATATATTTT
v_gene: TRBV6-4
d_gene: NA
j_gene: TRBJ1-3
abundance: NA

CDR3aa: CASSLGRGVHHEQYF
CDR3nt: TGTGCCAGCAGCTTGGGGCGGGGGGTTCACCACGAGCAGTACTTC
v_gene: TRBV7-6
d_gene: TRBD2
j_gene: TRBJ2-7
abundance: NA

CDR3aa: CASRETSGTNNEQFF
CDR3nt: TGTGCCAGCAGGGAGACTAGCGGCACCAACAATGAGCAGTTCTTC
v_gene: TRBV2
d_gene: TRBD2
j_gene: TRBJ2-1
abundance: NA

CDR3aa: CASRDFMGTNEKLFF
CDR3nt: TGTGCCAGTAGGGACTTTATGGGAACTAATGAAAAACTGTTTTTT
v_gene: TRBV19
d_gene: NA
j_gene: TRBJ1-4
abundance: NA

CDR3aa: CASSVDGALNYEQYF
CDR3nt: TGTGCCAGCAGCGTAGATGGGGCACTGAACTACGAGCAGTACTTC
v_gene: TRBV9
d_gene: NA
j_gene: TRBJ2-7
abundance: NA

CDR3aa: CASGRGRKNIQYF
CDR3nt: TGTGCCAGTGGGCGGGGGAGAAAAAACATTCAGTACTTC
v_gene: TRBV27
d_gene: TRBD2
j_gene: TRBJ2-4
abundance: NA

CDR3aa: CASSTRQTYQPQHF
CDR3nt: TGTGCCAGTAGTACCAGACAGACCTATCAGCCCCAGCATTTT
v_gene: TRBV19
d_gene: NA
j_gene: TRBJ1-5
abundance: NA

CDR3aa: CATTGRENYGYTF
CDR3nt: TGTGCCACCACAGGGAGGGAAAACTATGGCTACACCTTC
v_gene: TRBV10-3
d_gene: NA
j_gene: TRBJ1-2
abundance: NA

CDR3aa: CASTENQGAQPQHF
CDR3nt: TGTGCCAGCACGGAGAACCAGGGCGCTCAGCCCCAGCATTTT
v_gene: TRBV6-5
d_gene: NA
j_gene: TRBJ1-5
abundance: NA

CDR3aa: CASSEAGAVDEKLFF
CDR3nt: TGTGCCAGCAGTGAAGCGGGGGCCGTGGATGAAAAACTGTTTTTT
v_gene: TRBV25-1
d_gene: NA
j_gene: TRBJ1-4
abundance: NA

CDR3aa: CASSSRRGGPMSEQFF
CDR3nt: TGTGCCAGTAGTTCCCGGCGGGGGGGCCCCATGAGTGAGCAGTTCTTC
v_gene: TRBV19
d_gene: TRBD2
j_gene: TRBJ2-1
abundance: NA

CDR3aa: CAGHEGVGTEAFF
CDR3nt: TGTGCCGGACACGAGGGGGTTGGGACTGAAGCTTTCTTT
v_gene: TRBV5-4
d_gene: NA
j_gene: TRBJ1-1
abundance: NA

CDR3aa: CASSQDGTITLYEQYF
CDR3nt: TGCGCCAGCAGCCAAGATGGGACTATTACCCTCTACGAGCAGTACTTC
v_gene: TRBV4-1
d_gene: TRBD2
j_gene: TRBJ2-7
abundance: NA

CDR3aa: CASCPGTANSPLHF
CDR3nt: TGTGCCAGCTGCCCCGGGACAGCCAATTCACCCCTCCACTTT
v_gene: TRBV18
d_gene: TRBD1
j_gene: TRBJ1-6
abundance: once

CDR3aa: CASSIEGTGPSSYEQYF
CDR3nt: TGTGCCAGTAGTATAGAAGGGACAGGACCGAGCTCCTACGAGCAGTACTTC
v_gene: TRBV19
d_gene: TRBD1
j_gene: TRBJ2-7
abundance: once

CDR3aa: CASSLGGRQGTNPNTEAFF
CDR3nt: TGCGCCAGCAGCTTGGGCGGGCGGCAGGGGACAAACCCTAACACTGAAGCTTTCTTT
v_gene: TRBV5-1
d_gene: NA
j_gene: TRBJ1-1
abundance: NA

CDR3aa: CASSDPKVRPSNQPQHF
CDR3nt: TGCGCCAGCAGTGACCCTAAGGTGCGGCCCAGCAATCAGCCCCAGCATTTT
v_gene: TRBV10-1
d_gene: NA
j_gene: TRBJ1-5
abundance: NA

CDR3aa: CASSEGQSNQPQHF
CDR3nt: TGTGCCAGCAGTGAAGGACAGAGCAATCAGCCCCAGCATTTT
v_gene: TRBV6-1
d_gene: NA
j_gene: TRBJ1-5
abundance: NA

CDR3aa: CASSQNEGARGYTF
CDR3nt: TGTGCCAGCAGCCAAAATGAGGGGGCGCGTGGCTACACCTTC
v_gene: TRBV3-1/TRBV3-2
d_gene: TRBD1
j_gene: TRBJ1-2
abundance: NA

CDR3aa: CASTLSDRSSYEQYF
CDR3nt: TGTGCCAGCACCTTATCGGACAGGTCCTCCTACGAGCAGTACTTC
v_gene: TRBV11-1
d_gene: TRBD1
j_gene: TRBJ2-7
abundance: NA

CDR3aa: CASSMTTYSNQPQHF
CDR3nt: TGTGCCAGTAGTATGACAACCTATAGCAATCAGCCCCAGCATTTT
v_gene: TRBV19
d_gene: NA
j_gene: TRBJ1-5
abundance: NA

CDR3aa: CASSTGGNPRLFF
CDR3nt: TGTGCCAGTAGCACTGGGGGCAACCCCCGTCTGTTTTTT
v_gene: TRBV19
d_gene: NA
j_gene: TRBJ2-2
abundance: NA

CDR3aa: CASSLGGGTSETQYF
CDR3nt: TGTGCCAGCAGTTTAGGCGGGGGGACATCGGAGACCCAGTACTTC
v_gene: TRBV28
d_gene: TRBD2
j_gene: TRBJ2-5
abundance: once

CDR3aa: CASSTEPTGYEQYF
CDR3nt: TGTGCCAGTTCGACAGAACCCACCGGTTACGAGCAGTACTTC
v_gene: TRBV19
d_gene: NA
j_gene: TRBJ2-7
abundance: once

CDR3aa: CASSDRRAVGGEQYF
CDR3nt: TGTGCCAGCAGCGACCGCAGGGCCGTGGGAGGCGAGCAGTACTTC
v_gene: TRBV9
d_gene: NA
j_gene: TRBJ2-7
abundance: NA

CDR3aa: CASSVEEIGEKLFF
CDR3nt: TGTGCCAGCAGTGTCGAGGAGATAGGTGAAAAACTGTTTTTT
v_gene: TRBV2
d_gene: NA
j_gene: TRBJ1-4
abundance: NA

CDR3aa: CASSLMGQGQIRPQHF
CDR3nt: TGTGCCAGCAGTTTAATGGGACAGGGACAAATAAGGCCCCAGCATTTT
v_gene: TRBV27
d_gene: TRBD1
j_gene: TRBJ1-5
abundance: NA

CDR3aa: CALGTGGSIGYGYTF
CDR3nt: TGTGCCTTAGGGACAGGGGGTAGTATAGGCTATGGCTACACCTTC
v_gene: TRBV6-5
d_gene: TRBD1
j_gene: TRBJ1-2
abundance: NA

CDR3aa: CATSGSGNTIYF
CDR3nt: TGCGCCACTAGCGGATCTGGAAACACCATATATTTT
v_gene: TRBV10-1
d_gene: NA
j_gene: TRBJ1-3
abundance: NA

CDR3aa: CATSDFRGAGRVQETQYF
CDR3nt: TGTGCCACCAGTGATTTCCGCGGAGCCGGCAGAGTCCAAGAGACCCAGTACTTC
v_gene: TRBV24-1
d_gene: NA
j_gene: TRBJ2-5
abundance: NA

CDR3aa: CASSPGEGARVGELFF
CDR3nt: TGTGCCAGCAGCCCGGGAGAGGGGGCACGGGTCGGGGAGCTGTTTTTT
v_gene: TRBV7-6
d_gene: NA
j_gene: TRBJ2-2
abundance: NA

CDR3aa: CASSTGGLDTIYF
CDR3nt: TGTGCCAGCAGCACAGGGGGCCTGGACACCATATATTTT
v_gene: TRBV9
d_gene: TRBD1
j_gene: TRBJ1-3
abundance: NA

CDR3aa: CATSDLTSVEQFF
CDR3nt: TGTGCCACCAGTGATTTGACTAGCGTTGAGCAGTTCTTC
v_gene: TRBV24-1
d_gene: TRBD2
j_gene: TRBJ2-1
abundance: NA

CDR3aa: CSVEEGNYGYTF
CDR3nt: TGCAGCGTTGAGGAGGGTAACTATGGCTACACCTTC
v_gene: TRBV29-1
d_gene: NA
j_gene: TRBJ1-2
abundance: NA

CDR3aa: CASSPLQYQETQYF
CDR3nt: TGTGCCAGCAGTCCCCTCCAGTACCAAGAGACCCAGTACTTC
v_gene: TRBV27
d_gene: NA
j_gene: TRBJ2-5
abundance: NA

CDR3aa: CASSEDLAGGIYTGELFF
CDR3nt: TGTGCCAGCAGTGAGGATCTAGCGGGGGGAATCTACACCGGGGAGCTGTTTTTT
v_gene: TRBV6-1
d_gene: TRBD2
j_gene: TRBJ2-2
abundance: NA

CDR3aa: CASSLQNNEQFF
CDR3nt: TGTGCCAGCAGTTTACAGAACAATGAGCAGTTCTTC
v_gene: TRBV27
d_gene: NA
j_gene: TRBJ2-1
abundance: once

CDR3aa: CASSLDITNTEAFF
CDR3nt: TGTGCCAGCAGCTTGGACATAACGAACACTGAAGCTTTCTTT
v_gene: TRBV7-2
d_gene: NA
j_gene: TRBJ1-1
abundance: NA